What follows describes a single T cell receptor (beta chain). What this receptor recognizes is not known. No base quality information exists; no much larger clone differs at one position. Each collaborating institution followed its own protocols to collect whole blood in K2EDTA tubes. For TCRbeta analysis, collaborators shipped samples as frozen whole blood, isolated PBMCs, or DNA extracted from either of those sample types. The immunoSEQ Assay, a bias-controlled multiplex PCR, was used to amplify TCRbeta CDR3 regions from genomic DNA. In the authors' own workflow: The number of nucleated cells in each sample was estimated by amplification of reference gene primers within the assay. Sequence reads were collapsed and filtered to measure the absolute abundance of every unique TCRbeta CDR3 rearrangement. Productive Simpson clonality was computed per sample as the square root of Simpson's diversity index over productive rearrangements. The source is immuneACCESS, and TCRdb retained only in-frame sequences with V and J called. Part of the clones is not carried over; for the studies checked, unresolved V genes explain less than half of this, and the remainder is unexplained. V and J calls and clone size follow that table, whereas D and trimming were derived from the DNA. Here the sample has about 50,000 clones; under 85% occur a single time. 16% of the sample belongs to the ten largest clones.

This entry comes from a study of blood T cell repertoires in COVID-19 (TCRdb year 2020). About the study as a whole: The collaborator samples originated in the United States, Italy and Spain and spanned the acute and convalescent phases of COVID-19. The samples were drawn from the first 160 participants of the ongoing ImmuneRACE study and from over 950 subjects provided by 6 global collaborators. The sample metadata nearly always contained a de-identified subject ID, COVID-19 status, age in years and sex. The dataset comprised deeply sampled blood TCRbeta repertoires from subjects exposed to, actively infected with, or recovered from COVID-19. The repertoires were made available in a free public database intended to serve as a resource for research on the immune response to SARS-CoV-2. The prospective study material was composed of cDNA or gDNA derived from T cells, B-cell-depleted T cells, or PBMCs. Where available, HLA class I and class II types were obtained from metadata supplied by the sample provider rather than from assay-based typing.

V gives up 0 bases and J gives up 5 bases, and the segment between their germline ends measures 10 bases. Measured from the cysteine to the phenylalanine, the CDR3 is 14 residues long. Left in the record is the CDR3 DNA by itself, 42 bases read in frame from the first base. Based on the germline V gene, the CDR1 and CDR2 sequences are LGHNA and YNFKEQ. What the work shows at the level of the full study, not this receptor alone: The amount of clinical and demographic metadata varied by source and participant and was provided uncurated.

This TCR was recovered from a man in his forties with acute or convalescent COVID-19. Rearrangement joined TRBV4-2 to TRBJ2-5, with the D gene not confidently named. What was sequenced was peripheral blood. The CDR3 protein sequence reads: CASSQDLVRETQYF. Here is the DNA: TGTGCCAGCAGCCAAGATTTGGTGAGGGAGACCCAGTACTTC.